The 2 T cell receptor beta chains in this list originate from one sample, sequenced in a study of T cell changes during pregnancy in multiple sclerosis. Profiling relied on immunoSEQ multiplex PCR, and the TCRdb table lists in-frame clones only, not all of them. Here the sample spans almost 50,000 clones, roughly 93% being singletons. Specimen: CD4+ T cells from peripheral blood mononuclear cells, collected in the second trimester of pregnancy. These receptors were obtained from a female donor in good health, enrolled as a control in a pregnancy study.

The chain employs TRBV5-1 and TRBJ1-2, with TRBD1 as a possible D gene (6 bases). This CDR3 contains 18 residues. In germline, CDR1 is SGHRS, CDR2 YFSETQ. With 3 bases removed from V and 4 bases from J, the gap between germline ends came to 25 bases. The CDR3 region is CASSSKNGTPLWGYGYTF. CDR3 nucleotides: TGCGCCAGCAGCTCCAAAAATGGGACACCTCTGTGGGGCTATGGCTACACCTTC.

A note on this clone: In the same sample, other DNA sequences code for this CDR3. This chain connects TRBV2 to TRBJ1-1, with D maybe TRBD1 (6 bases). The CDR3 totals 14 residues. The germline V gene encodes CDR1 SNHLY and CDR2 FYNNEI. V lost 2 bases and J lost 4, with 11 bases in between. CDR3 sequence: CASSESGGGTEAFF. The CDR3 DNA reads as TGTGCCAGCAGTGAATCGGGGGGCGGCACTGAAGCTTTCTTT.